The clone carrying this T cell receptor (beta chain) was counted at least ten times. One end of the junction varies from germline; a read error may be responsible. This specimen belongs to a study of human T cells and chemical hapten exposure. TCRdb recomputed calls from the RACE reads with MiXCR, one row per CDR3 protein. The sample carries about 270,000 distinct CDR3 sequences, about 7.7% recorded once. The CDR3 is made up of 12 amino acids. Described time point: pre-sensitization, week 0. Treatment denoted: therapeutic diphenylcyclopropenone sensitization with weekly scalp DPC. This TCR derives from a man younger than 35 with alopecia areata. Some clones in this sample may be carry-over from other donors' samples. The sample was whole blood, taken in connection with sensitization to the hapten diphenylcyclopropenone (DPC). The chain links TRBV12-3 or TRBV12-4 to TRBJ1-5; 10 nucleotides agree with TRBD1. The CDR3 DNA reads as TGTGCCAGCAGGAGCGACAGGGGGCCCGAGCATTTT. Protein: CASRSDRGPEHF.